The entry below gives a single TCR beta chain sequence along with its context. This specimen comes from a study of blood T cell repertoires in COVID-19. Participants were placed into cohorts based on the clinical history they reported. Authors' analysis steps: Amplified reference gene primers provided the basis for estimating nucleated cell counts. Libraries were prepared by immunoSEQ multiplex PCR; TCRdb keeps only in-frame clonotypes and omits some of them. V, J and clone size are taken as reported in that table, and D and trimming were inferred from the DNA itself. The data hold hundreds of thousands of clones, with roughly 80% observed a single time. Germline CDR1 is WNHNN and CDR2 is SYGVQD (reference sequence). Trimming shortened V by 0 bases and J by 4 bases, and 11 bases separated the two germline ends. The CDR3 spans 15 residues.

The V gene is TRBV10-1, the J gene TRBJ2-3; D remains unclear. The material sequenced was PBMCs or T cells enriched from blood (not recorded which). This TCR derives from a man in his forties or fifties who had been exposed to COVID-19. The CDR3 sequence: CASSESTVWADTQYF. As DNA, the CDR3 is TGCGCCAGCAGTGAGTCGACTGTTTGGGCAGATACGCAGTATTTT.